The sample holds a few counts of the clone carrying this TCR beta chain. Its specificity is unknown. The junction departs from the called germline gene at one end, perhaps through a read error. Using quantitative 5'-RACE with molecular barcodes, the authors made TCR beta libraries. TCRdb redid the calling of the 5' RACE reads with MiXCR, one entry per CDR3 protein. The profile shows approximately 300,000 distinct CDR3 sequences, around 20% of them singletons. Germline V lookup: CDR1 SEHNR, CDR2 FQNEAQ (reference sequence). This CDR3 region has 12 residues. The data were taken from a study of CD8 T cells in ankylosing spondylitis. Regarding the study as a whole: In ankylosing spondylitis patients, matched synovial fluid reportedly showed significant enrichment of disease-linked clones. Blood of patients with ankylosing spondylitis appeared to be characterized by a TCR beta motif of several highly homologous variants.

The TCR sequence derives from a female donor with ankylosing spondylitis or in good health (not recorded which). Input material: blood, either unsorted or a sorted T cell fraction (not recorded which). V is TRBV7-9 and J is TRBJ2-3; D is unclear. The CDR3 loop reads CASSQTSDTQYF. In DNA form, the CDR3 reads TGTGCCAGCAGCCAGACATCAGACACGCAGTATTTT.